This record looks at one T cell receptor beta chain sequence and its context. The source of the sample is a study of blood T cell repertoires in COVID-19. Study overall: Some COVID-19 samples were acute and others convalescent; all came from the United States, Italy and Spain. PBMCs, B-cell-depleted T cells, or T cells provided the cDNA or gDNA that made up the material.

Per the original data handling: Estimates of nucleated cell counts were drawn from the amplification of reference gene primers. The data were produced by immunoSEQ multiplex PCR, yet TCRdb's version contains in-frame clones alone and is incomplete. V, J and clone size were drawn from that table, and D and trimming were deduced from the DNA. Found here are just over 300,000 clones, 86% of them singletons; the top ten hold around 4%. The V end was cut by 5 bases, the J end by 4 bases, with 15 bases between. This CDR3 comprises 14 residues. From germline, CDR1 is MDHEN and CDR2 SYDVKM. This sequence originates from a man aged 25 to 40 who had recovered from COVID-19. Sequencing was done on a sample of PBMCs or T cells enriched from blood (not recorded which). V is TRBV28 and J is TRBJ2-7; D not certain. The CDR3 region has the DNA TGTGCCAGCAGTCCGACGACACCTCTATACGAGCAGTACTTC. Translation: CASSPTTPLYEQYF.